The present TCR beta chain was sequenced within a study of blood T cell repertoires in COVID-19. For the study at large: Material from acute and convalescent COVID-19 was sourced from the United States, Italy and Spain. In each case, the material was cDNA or gDNA derived from T cells, B-cell-depleted T cells, or PBMCs.

Germline V gene sequence: CDR1 SGHDT, CDR2 YYEEEE. This CDR3 is built from 15 residues. V lost 4 bases and J lost 1, with 14 bases in between. Per the authors' pipeline: Amplification of reference gene primers was used by the study to estimate nucleated cell counts. The repertoire was sequenced with immunoSEQ multiplex PCR; TCRdb's copy has only in-frame clones and lacks some. That table is the source of V, J and clone size, and D and trimming were worked out from the DNA. The sample contains under 150,000 clones, around 87% of which appear only once. V gene TRBV5-6 combines with J gene TRBJ1-1; D is undetermined. Sequencing input: peripheral blood. The source of this sequence is a man aged 50-60 years with active COVID-19. DNA of the CDR3: TGTGCCAGCAGCCCCAGTCCGTACCGGAACACTGAAGCTTTCTTT. Translated: CASSPSPYRNTEAFF.